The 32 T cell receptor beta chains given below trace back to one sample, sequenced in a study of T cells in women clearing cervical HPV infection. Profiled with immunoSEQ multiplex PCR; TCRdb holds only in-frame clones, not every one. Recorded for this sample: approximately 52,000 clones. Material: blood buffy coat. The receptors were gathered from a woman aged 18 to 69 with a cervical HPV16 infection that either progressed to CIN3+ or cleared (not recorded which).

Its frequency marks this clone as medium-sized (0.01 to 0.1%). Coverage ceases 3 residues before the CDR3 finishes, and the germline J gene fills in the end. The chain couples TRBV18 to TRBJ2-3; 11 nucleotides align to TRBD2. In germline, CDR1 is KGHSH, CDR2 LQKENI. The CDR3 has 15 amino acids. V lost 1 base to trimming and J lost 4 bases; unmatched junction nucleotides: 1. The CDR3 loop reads CASSPLAGGSDTQYF. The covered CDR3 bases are TGTGCCAGCTCACCACTAGCGGGAGGGTCAGATACG.

This CDR3 reads CSVGASQETQYF. The CDR3 DNA, read in part, is TGCAGCGTTGGTGCCAGCCAAGAGACC. The chain combines TRBV29-1 with TRBJ2-5; D is undetermined. The CDR3 end falls 3 residues outside the read, so it is completed with the germline J gene. The germline CDR1 and CDR2 sequences are SQVTM and ANQGSEA. This CDR3 spans 12 amino acids. Trimming shortened V by 4 bases and J by 1 base, and 7 bases separated the two germline ends.

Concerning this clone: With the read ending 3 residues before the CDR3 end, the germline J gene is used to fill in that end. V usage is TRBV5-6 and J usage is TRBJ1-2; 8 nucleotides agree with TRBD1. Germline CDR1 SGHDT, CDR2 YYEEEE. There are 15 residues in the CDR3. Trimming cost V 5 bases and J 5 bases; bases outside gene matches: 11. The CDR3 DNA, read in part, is TGTGCCAGCAGGGATTCTGGGAGGACAGGGTATGGC. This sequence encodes CASRDSGRTGYG. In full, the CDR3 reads CASRDSGRTGYGYTF.

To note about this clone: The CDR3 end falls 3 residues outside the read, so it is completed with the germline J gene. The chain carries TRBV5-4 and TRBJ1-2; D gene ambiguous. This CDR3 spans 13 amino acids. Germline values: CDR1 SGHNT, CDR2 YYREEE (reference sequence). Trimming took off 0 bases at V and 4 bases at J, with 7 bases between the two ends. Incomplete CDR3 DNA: TGTGCCAGCAGCTTGGAGAGGGTCTATGGC. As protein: CASSLERVYG. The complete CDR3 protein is CASSLERVYGYTF.

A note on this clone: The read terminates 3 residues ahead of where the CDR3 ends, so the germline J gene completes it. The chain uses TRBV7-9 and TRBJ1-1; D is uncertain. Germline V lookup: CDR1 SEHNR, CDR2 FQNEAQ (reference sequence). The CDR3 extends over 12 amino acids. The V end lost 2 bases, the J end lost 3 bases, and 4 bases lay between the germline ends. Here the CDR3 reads CASSLLDTEAFF. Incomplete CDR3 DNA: TGTGCCAGCAGCTTATTAGACACTGAA.

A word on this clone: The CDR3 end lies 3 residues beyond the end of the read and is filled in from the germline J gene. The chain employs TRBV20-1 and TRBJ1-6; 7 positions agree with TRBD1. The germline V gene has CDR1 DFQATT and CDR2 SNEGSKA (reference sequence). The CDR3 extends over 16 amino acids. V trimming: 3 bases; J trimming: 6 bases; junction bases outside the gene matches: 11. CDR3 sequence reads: CSARQGGDRFNSPLHF. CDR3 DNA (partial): TGCAGTGCTAGGCAAGGAGGGGACAGATTTAATTCACCC.

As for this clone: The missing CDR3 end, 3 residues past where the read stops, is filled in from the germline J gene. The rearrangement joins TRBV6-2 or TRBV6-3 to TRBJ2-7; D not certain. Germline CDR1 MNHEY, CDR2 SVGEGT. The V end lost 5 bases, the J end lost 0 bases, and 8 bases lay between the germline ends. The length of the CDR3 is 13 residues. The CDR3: CASSQQISYEQYF. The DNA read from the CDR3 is TGTGCCAGCAGTCAACAGATCTCCTACGAG.

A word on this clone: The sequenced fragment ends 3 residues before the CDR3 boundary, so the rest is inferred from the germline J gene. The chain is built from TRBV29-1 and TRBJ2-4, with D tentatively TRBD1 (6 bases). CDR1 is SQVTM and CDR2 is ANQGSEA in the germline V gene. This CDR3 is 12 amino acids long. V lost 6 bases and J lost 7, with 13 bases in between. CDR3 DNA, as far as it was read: TGCAGCGTACTTCCAGGGGACAACATT. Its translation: CSVLPGDNI. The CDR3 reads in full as CSVLPGDNIQYF.

CDR3 DNA (partial): TGTGCCAGCTCGTACGTGGTGGGGCCCGAG. It specifies CASSYVVGPE. The whole CDR3 is CASSYVVGPEQYF. J is TRBJ2-7 and V is TRBV18; a possible D gene is TRBD1 (5 bases). The read falls 3 residues short of the CDR3 end, and the missing part is taken from the germline J gene. Looked up from germline, CDR1 is KGHSH and CDR2 is LQKENI. The germline V and J ends were trimmed by 6 bases and 6 bases, with 15 bases remaining between them. This CDR3 is 13 amino acids long.

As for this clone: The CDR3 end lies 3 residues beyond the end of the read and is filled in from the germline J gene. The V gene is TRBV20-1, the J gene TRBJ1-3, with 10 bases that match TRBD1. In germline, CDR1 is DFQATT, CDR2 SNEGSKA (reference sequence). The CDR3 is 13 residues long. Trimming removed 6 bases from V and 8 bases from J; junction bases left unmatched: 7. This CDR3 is CSALDRGAYTIYF. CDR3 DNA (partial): TGCAGTGCACTGGACAGGGGGGCCTACACC.

CDR3 DNA (partial): TGCAGTGCTAGCCGAGCGGGGGGGCCGTCTGAG. Translation: CSASRAGGPSE. Given in full, the CDR3 is CSASRAGGPSEQFF. The V call is TRBV20-1, the J call TRBJ2-1, with 10 bases fitting TRBD2. From the germline J gene comes the end of the CDR3, since the read stops 3 residues before it. Germline CDR1 reads DFQATT; CDR2 reads SNEGSKA (reference sequence). The CDR3 length is 14 residues. V dropped 3 bases and J dropped 9; count of bases not matched to a gene: 8.

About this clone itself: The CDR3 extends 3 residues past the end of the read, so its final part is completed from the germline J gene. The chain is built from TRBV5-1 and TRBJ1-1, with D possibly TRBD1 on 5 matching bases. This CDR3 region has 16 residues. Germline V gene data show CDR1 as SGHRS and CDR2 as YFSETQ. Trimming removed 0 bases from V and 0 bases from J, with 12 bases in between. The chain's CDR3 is CASSLGTTSMNTEAFF. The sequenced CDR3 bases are TGCGCCAGCAGCTTGGGGACAACGAGCATGAACACTGAA.

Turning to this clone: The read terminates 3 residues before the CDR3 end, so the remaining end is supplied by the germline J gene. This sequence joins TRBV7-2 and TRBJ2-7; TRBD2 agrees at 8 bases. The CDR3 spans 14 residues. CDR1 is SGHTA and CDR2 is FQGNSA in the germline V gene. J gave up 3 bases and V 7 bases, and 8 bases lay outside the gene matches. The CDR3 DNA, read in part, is TGTGCCAGCAACACCGGGGGGGCGCGCTACGAG. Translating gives CASNTGGARYE. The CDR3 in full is CASNTGGARYEQYF. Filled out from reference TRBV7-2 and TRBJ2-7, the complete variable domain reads GAGVSQSPSNKVTEKGKDVELRCDPISGHTALYWYRQSLGQGLEFLIYFQGNSAPDKSGLPSDRFSAERTGGSVSTLTIQRTQQEDSAVYLCASNTGGARYEQYFGPGTRLTVT.

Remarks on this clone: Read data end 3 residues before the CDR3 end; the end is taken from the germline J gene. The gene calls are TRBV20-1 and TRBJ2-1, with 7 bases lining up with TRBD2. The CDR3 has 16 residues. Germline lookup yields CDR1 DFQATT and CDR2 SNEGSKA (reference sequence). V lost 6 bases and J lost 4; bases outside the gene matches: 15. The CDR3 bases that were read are TGCAGTGCAGAATCGCGGGAGTACGGTTTATACAATGAG. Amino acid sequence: CSAESREYGLYNE. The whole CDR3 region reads CSAESREYGLYNEQFF.

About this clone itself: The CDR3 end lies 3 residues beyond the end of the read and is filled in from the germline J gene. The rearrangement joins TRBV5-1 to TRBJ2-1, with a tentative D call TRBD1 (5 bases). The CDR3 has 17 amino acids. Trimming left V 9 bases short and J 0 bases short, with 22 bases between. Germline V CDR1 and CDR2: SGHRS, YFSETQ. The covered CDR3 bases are TGCGCCACTACGGACAAAGTGGGGATTAGCTCCTACAATGAG. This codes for CATTDKVGISSYNE. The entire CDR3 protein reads CATTDKVGISSYNEQFF.

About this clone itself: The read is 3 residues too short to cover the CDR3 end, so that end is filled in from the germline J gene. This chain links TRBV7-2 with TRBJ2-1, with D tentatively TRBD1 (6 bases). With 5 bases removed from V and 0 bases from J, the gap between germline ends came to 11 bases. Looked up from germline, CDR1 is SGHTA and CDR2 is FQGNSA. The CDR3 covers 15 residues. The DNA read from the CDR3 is TGTGCCAGCAGCCAAGGGGGATACTCCTACAATGAG. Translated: CASSQGGYSYNE. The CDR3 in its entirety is CASSQGGYSYNEQFF.

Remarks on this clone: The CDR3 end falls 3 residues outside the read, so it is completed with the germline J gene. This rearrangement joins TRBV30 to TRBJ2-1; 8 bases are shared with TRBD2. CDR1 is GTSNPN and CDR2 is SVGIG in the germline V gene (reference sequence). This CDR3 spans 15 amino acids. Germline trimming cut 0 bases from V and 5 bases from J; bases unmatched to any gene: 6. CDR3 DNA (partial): TGTGCCTGGAGTGTAGACGGGACTAGAAACAATGAG. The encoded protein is CAWSVDGTRNNE. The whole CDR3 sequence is CAWSVDGTRNNEQFF.

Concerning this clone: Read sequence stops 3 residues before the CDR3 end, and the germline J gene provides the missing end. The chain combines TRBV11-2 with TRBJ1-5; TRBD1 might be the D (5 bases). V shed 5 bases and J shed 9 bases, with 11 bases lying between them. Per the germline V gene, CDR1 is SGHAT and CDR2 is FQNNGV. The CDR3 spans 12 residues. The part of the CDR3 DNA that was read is TGTGCCAGCAGCCCCCTCGGGGGGCCC. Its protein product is CASSPLGGP. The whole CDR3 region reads CASSPLGGPQHF.

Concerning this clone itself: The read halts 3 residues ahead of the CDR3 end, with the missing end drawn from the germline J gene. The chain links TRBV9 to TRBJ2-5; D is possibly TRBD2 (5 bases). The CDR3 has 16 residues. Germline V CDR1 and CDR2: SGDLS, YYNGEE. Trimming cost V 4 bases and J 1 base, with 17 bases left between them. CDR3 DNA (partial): TGTGCCAGCAGCTCTCGGGGTCGAGGGTTCCAAGAGACC. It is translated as CASSSRGRGFQET. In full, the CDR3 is CASSSRGRGFQETQYF.

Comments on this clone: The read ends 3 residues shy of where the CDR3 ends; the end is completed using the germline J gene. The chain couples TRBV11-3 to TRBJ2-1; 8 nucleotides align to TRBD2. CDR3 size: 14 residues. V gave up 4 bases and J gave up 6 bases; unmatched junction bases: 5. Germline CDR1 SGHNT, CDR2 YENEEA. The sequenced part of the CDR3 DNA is TGTGCCAGCAGCTCCCCGGGGGGGGCCAATGAG. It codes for CASSSPGGANE. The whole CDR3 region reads CASSSPGGANEQFF.

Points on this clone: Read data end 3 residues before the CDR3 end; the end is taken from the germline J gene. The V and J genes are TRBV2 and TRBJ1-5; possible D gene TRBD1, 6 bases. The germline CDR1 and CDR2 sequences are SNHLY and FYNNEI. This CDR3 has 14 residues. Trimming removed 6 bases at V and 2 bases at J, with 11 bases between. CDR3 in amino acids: CASSVQGGNQPQHF. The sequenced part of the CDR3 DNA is TGTGCCAGCAGCGTACAGGGAGGCAATCAGCCC.

The CDR3 bases that were read are TGTGCCAGCAGTTTGGGGGCGACAGATACG. Translation gives CASSLGATDT. The entire CDR3 protein is CASSLGATDTQYF. The J gene is TRBJ2-3, the V gene TRBV27, with a weak D call TRBD1 (6 bases). The read falls 3 residues short of the CDR3 end, and the missing part is taken from the germline J gene. Per the germline V gene, CDR1 is MNHEY and CDR2 is SMNVEV (reference sequence). The CDR3 sequence is 13 residues long. Trimming shortened V by 3 bases and J by 3 bases, and 7 bases separated the two germline ends.

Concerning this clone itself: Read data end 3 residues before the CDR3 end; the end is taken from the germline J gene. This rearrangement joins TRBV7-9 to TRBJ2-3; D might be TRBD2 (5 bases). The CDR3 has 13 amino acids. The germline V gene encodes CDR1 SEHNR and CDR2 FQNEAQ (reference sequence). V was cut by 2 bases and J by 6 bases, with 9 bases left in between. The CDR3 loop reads CASSLRGPDTQYF. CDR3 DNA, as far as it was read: TGTGCCAGCAGCTTAAGAGGGCCTGATACG.

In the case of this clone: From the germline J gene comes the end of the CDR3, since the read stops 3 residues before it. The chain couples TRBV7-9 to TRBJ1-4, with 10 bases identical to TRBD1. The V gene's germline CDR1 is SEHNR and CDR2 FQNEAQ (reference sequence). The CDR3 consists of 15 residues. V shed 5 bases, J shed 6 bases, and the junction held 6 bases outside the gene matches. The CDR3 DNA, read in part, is TGTGCCAGCAGCCCCCCGACAGGGGGCCATGAAAAA. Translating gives CASSPPTGGHEK. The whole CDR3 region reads CASSPPTGGHEKLFF.

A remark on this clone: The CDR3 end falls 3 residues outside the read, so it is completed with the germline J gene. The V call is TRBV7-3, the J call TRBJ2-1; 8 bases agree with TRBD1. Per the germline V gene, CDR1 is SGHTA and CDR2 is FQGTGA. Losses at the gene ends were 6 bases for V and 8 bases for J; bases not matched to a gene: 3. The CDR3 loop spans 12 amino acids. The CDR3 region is CASSRTGYEQFF. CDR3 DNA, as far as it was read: TGTGCCAGCAGTAGGACAGGGTATGAG.

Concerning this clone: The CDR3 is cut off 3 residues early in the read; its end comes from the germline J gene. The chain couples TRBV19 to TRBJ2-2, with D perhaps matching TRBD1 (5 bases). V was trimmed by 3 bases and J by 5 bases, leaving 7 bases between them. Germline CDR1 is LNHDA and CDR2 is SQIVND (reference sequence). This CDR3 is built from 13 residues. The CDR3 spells CASSMGPTGELFF. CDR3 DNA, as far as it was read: TGTGCCAGTAGTATGGGGCCGACCGGGGAG.

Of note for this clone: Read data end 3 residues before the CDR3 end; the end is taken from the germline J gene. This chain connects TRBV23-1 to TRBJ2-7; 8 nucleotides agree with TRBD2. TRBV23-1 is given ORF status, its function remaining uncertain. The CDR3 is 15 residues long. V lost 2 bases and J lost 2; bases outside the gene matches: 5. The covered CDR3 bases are TGCGCCAGCAGTCAAGGAGGACTAGCTACCTACGAG. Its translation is CASSQGGLATYE. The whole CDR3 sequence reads CASSQGGLATYEQYF.

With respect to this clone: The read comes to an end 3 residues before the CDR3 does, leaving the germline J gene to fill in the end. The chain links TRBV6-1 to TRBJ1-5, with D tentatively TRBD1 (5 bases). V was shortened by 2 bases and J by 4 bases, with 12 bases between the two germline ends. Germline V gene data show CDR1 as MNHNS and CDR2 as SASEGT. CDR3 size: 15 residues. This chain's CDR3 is CASSERQGANQPQHF. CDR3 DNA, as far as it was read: TGTGCCAGCAGTGAACGGCAGGGTGCGAATCAGCCC.

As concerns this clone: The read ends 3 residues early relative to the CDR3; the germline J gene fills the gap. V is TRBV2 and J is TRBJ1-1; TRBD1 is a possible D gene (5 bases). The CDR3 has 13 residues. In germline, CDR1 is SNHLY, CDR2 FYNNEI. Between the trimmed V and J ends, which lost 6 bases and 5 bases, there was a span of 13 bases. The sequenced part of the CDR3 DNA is TGTGCCAGCAGGAGCAGGGTAGGGACTGAA. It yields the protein CASRSRVGTE. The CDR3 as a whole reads CASRSRVGTEAFF. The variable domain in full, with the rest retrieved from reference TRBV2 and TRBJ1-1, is EPEVTQTPSHQVTQMGQEVILRCVPISNHLYFYWYRQILGQKVEFLVSFYNNEISEKSEIFDDQFSVERPDGSNFTLKIRSTKLEDSAMYFCASRSRVGTEAFFGQGTRLTVV.

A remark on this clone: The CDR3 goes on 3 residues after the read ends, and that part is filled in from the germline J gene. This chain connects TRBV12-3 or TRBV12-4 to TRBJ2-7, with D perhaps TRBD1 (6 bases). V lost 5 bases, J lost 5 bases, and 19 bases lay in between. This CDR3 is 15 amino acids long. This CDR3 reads CASSPVGDITHEQYF. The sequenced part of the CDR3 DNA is TGTGCCAGCAGTCCCGTCGGGGACATCACCCACGAG.

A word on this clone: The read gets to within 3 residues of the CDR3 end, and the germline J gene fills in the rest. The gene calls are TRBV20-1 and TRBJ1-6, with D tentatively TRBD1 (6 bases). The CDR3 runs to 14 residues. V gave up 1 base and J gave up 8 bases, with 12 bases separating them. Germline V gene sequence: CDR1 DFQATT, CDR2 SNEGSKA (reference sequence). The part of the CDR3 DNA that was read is TGCAGTGCTAGAGTAGGGGGTATGGATTCACCC. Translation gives CSARVGGMDSP. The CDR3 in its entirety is CSARVGGMDSPLHF.

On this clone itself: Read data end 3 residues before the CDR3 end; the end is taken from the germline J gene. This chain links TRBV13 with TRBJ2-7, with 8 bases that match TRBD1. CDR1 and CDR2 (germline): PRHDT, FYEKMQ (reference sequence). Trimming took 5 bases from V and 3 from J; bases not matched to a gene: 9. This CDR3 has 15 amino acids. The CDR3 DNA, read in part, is TGTGCCAGCAGCGGAGGACAGGGAAGAATCTACGAG. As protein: CASSGGQGRIYE. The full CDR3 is CASSGGQGRIYEQYF.